This entry lists 13 T cell receptor beta chains sequenced from one sample in a study of cytomegalovirus exposure and HLA in healthy donors. This PCR relied on a set of 60 Vbeta primers and 13 Jbeta primers. Clones were read by immunoSEQ multiplex PCR, and TCRdb kept only the in-frame ones, dropping some. The table shows tens of thousands of clones, with over 55% occurring only once. The sample comprised PBMCs. The source is a man in his forties in good health and CMV-seropositive.

This clone was observed a handful of times. In nucleotides, the CDR3 is TGCGCCAGCAGCTTGGAAGGCGGGGCCATCTACGAGCAGTACTTC. Translation: CASSLEGGAIYEQYF. The rearrangement joins TRBV5-1 to TRBJ2-7; D is perhaps TRBD2 (6 bases). This CDR3 has 15 residues. In germline, CDR1 is SGHRS, CDR2 YFSETQ. Trimming took 0 bases from V and 3 from J, leaving 13 bases between them.

This sequence joins TRBV5-6 and TRBJ1-2; possible D gene TRBD1, 5 bases. CDR1 is SGHDT, CDR2 YYEEEE, per germline. V was shortened by 3 bases and J by 6 bases, with 12 bases between the two germline ends. The CDR3 consists of 13 residues. CDR3 sequence (DNA): TGTGCCAGCAGCTCAACTGGGGGGGATGGCTACACCTTC. Encoded protein: CASSSTGGDGYTF.

The gene calls are TRBV2 and TRBJ2-6, with a weak D call TRBD2 (5 bases). This CDR3 comprises 18 residues. Trimming took 2 bases from V and 2 from J, leaving 16 bases between them. CDR1 and CDR2 from the germline V gene are SNHLY and FYNNEI. CDR3 protein: CASSEWAGHLTGANVLTF. CDR3 DNA sequence: TGTGCCAGCAGTGAATGGGCGGGCCATCTGACTGGGGCCAACGTCCTGACTTTC. Supplemented by reference TRBV2 and TRBJ2-6, the full variable domain reads EPEVTQTPSHQVTQMGQEVILRCVPISNHLYFYWYRQILGQKVEFLVSFYNNEISEKSEIFDDQFSVERPDGSNFTLKIRSTKLEDSAMYFCASSEWAGHLTGANVLTFGAGSRLTVL.

This clone turned up a few times. The J gene is TRBJ2-2, the V gene TRBV6-1; TRBD2 aligns across 9 bases. The CDR3 has 17 residues. Germline CDR1 reads MNHNS; CDR2 reads SASEGT. J lost 1 base, V lost 4 bases, and 7 bases had no gene match. This chain's CDR3 is CASSVNGAGGNTGELFF. CDR3 in DNA: TGTGCCAGCAGTGTGAATGGAGCGGGGGGGAACACCGGGGAGCTGTTTTTT.

CDR3 amino acids: CASSYGADTEAFF. DNA of the CDR3: TGTGCCAGCAGTTACGGGGCCGACACTGAAGCTTTCTTT. The rearrangement uses TRBV6-5 and TRBJ1-1; a possible D gene is TRBD1 (5 bases). Looked up from germline, CDR1 is MNHEY and CDR2 is SVGAGI. This CDR3 spans 13 amino acids. Deletions cut 2 bases from V and 3 bases from J, with 7 bases between.

This sequence joins TRBV4-1 and TRBJ1-2; D gene uncertain. This CDR3 is 14 amino acids long. From germline, CDR1 is MGHRA and CDR2 YSYEKL. Trimming took 0 bases from V and 5 from J, leaving 10 bases between them. CDR3 region: CASSQDNRPYGYTF. CDR3 DNA: TGCGCCAGCAGCCAAGATAACAGACCTTATGGCTACACCTTC.

The chain joins TRBV5-6 to TRBJ2-1; 7 bases match TRBD2. The CDR3 runs 15 residues. The germline gives CDR1 SGHDT, CDR2 YYEEEE. Trimming at V came to 1 base and at J to 5 bases, leaving 6 bases not matched to a gene. This CDR3 reads CASSLLGGGDNEQFF. DNA for the CDR3: TGTGCCAGCAGCTTGTTGGGGGGAGGGGACAATGAGCAGTTCTTC. The complete variable domain, with remaining parts taken from reference TRBV5-6 and TRBJ2-1, reads DAGVTQSPTHLIKTRGQQVTLRCSPKSGHDTVSWYQQALGQGPQFIFQYYEEEERQRGNFPDRFSGHQFPNYSSELNVNALLLGDSALYLCASSLLGGGDNEQFFGPGTRLTVL.

The chain is built from TRBV2 and TRBJ2-5; 7 bases align to TRBD2. The germline V gene encodes CDR1 SNHLY and CDR2 FYNNEI. This CDR3 spans 13 amino acids. V gave up 6 bases and J gave up 5 bases; unmatched junction bases: 6. The CDR3 coding sequence is TGTGCCAGCAGCAGACTGCGGGGGGAGACCCAGTACTTC. Translating it yields CASSRLRGETQYF.

The gene calls are TRBV19 and TRBJ2-7; D possibly corresponds to TRBD1 (5 bases). This CDR3 is 14 amino acids long. Trimming shortened V by 5 bases and J by 0 bases, and 11 bases separated the two germline ends. CDR1 is LNHDA, CDR2 SQIVND, per germline (reference sequence). The CDR3 protein is CASSSQGYSYEQYF. The CDR3 DNA reads TGTGCCAGTAGTTCGCAGGGTTACTCCTACGAGCAGTACTTC.

This clone has only a few counts. The J gene is TRBJ2-7, the V gene TRBV4-3; D might be TRBD2 (6 bases). This CDR3 comprises 14 residues. CDR1 and CDR2 (germline): LGHNA, YSLEER. V gave up 3 bases and J gave up 6 bases, with 15 bases separating them. CDR3 amino acids: CASSQAFGGGEQYF. DNA for the CDR3: TGCGCCAGCAGCCAGGCCTTCGGGGGAGGCGAGCAGTACTTC.

Concerning this clone: The sample contains more than one DNA sequence encoding this CDR3. The V and J genes are TRBV6-5 and TRBJ2-7, with 10 bases identical to TRBD1. After removal of 2 bases from V and 4 bases from J, the junction contained 2 bases not matched to a gene. There are 14 residues in the CDR3. Per the germline V gene, CDR1 is MNHEY and CDR2 is SVGAGI. The CDR3: CASSYRQGAYEQYF. CDR3 nucleotide sequence: TGTGCCAGCAGTTACCGACAGGGGGCTTACGAGCAGTACTTC.

This chain uses TRBV6-6 with TRBJ2-7; TRBD2 matches 13 bases. J gave up 6 bases and V 5 bases, and 4 bases lay outside the gene matches. Germline lookup yields CDR1 MNHNY and CDR2 SVGAGI (reference sequence). The CDR3 length is 14 residues. CDR3 amino acids: CASSGTSGESEQYF. As DNA, the CDR3 is TGTGCCAGCAGTGGGACTAGCGGGGAGTCCGAGCAGTACTTC.

In nucleotides, the CDR3 is TGTGCCAGCTACAACCGGGACAGGGGGCGCACTGAAGCTTTCTTT. The encoded protein is CASYNRDRGRTEAFF. The J gene is TRBJ1-1, the V gene TRBV19, with TRBD1 matching 12 bases. Germline CDR1 reads LNHDA; CDR2 reads SQIVND (reference sequence). The CDR3 sequence is 15 residues long. Trimming at V came to 9 bases and at J to 4 bases, leaving 9 bases not matched to a gene.